A single sample is the source of the 31 T cell receptor beta chains below, sequenced in a study of lymphopenia after photon versus proton radiotherapy. Assay used: immunoSEQ multiplex PCR; TCRdb lists only in-frame clones, some missing. The sample consists of more than 45,000 clones, around 90% of them appearing once. The input for sequencing was peripheral blood, taken from a patient treated with photon-based radiotherapy. All receptors come from a woman aged 40-49 years with cholangiocarcinoma.

The gene calls are TRBV19 and TRBJ2-1, with 8 bases that match TRBD1. CDR3 length equals 15 residues. Germline V gene data show CDR1 as LNHDA and CDR2 as SQIVND (reference sequence). J lost 1 base, V lost 5 bases, and 4 bases had no gene match. CDR3 in amino acids: CASSPDRGSYNEQFF. CDR3 coding DNA: TGTGCCAGTAGTCCCGACAGGGGTTCCTACAATGAGCAGTTCTTC.

The V call is TRBV6-1, the J call TRBJ1-5; 10 positions agree with TRBD1. The CDR3 is made up of 14 amino acids. The V segment lost 4 bases and the J segment 6 bases; nucleotides outside the gene matches: 3. CDR1 and CDR2 from the germline V gene are MNHNS and SASEGT. The CDR3 loop reads CASSGGQGGQPQHF. The CDR3 nucleotides are TGTGCCAGCAGTGGAGGACAGGGGGGTCAGCCCCAGCATTTT.

The chain couples TRBV6-6 to TRBJ1-1; 7 bases are shared with TRBD1. The V gene end was trimmed by 0 bases and the J gene end by 5 bases; junction bases not matched to a gene: 6. Germline lookup yields CDR1 MNHNY and CDR2 SVGAGI (reference sequence). The CDR3 consists of 15 residues. The CDR3 bases are TGTGCCAGCAGTTACTCGACAGGGAGGGGTACTGAAGCTTTCTTT. Encoded protein: CASSYSTGRGTEAFF.

This chain links TRBV19 with TRBJ2-7; the D gene is possibly TRBD2 (6 bases). Germline CDR1 reads LNHDA; CDR2 reads SQIVND (reference sequence). Trimming removed 8 bases from V and 0 bases from J, with 17 bases in between. CDR3 length: 15 amino acids. CDR3 sequence: CASGSCGAHSYEQYF. The CDR3 nucleotides are TGTGCCAGTGGGTCTTGCGGGGCCCACTCCTACGAGCAGTACTTC.

This chain joins TRBV4-3 and TRBJ2-7; possible D gene TRBD1, 6 bases. The CDR3 totals 14 residues. Germline values: CDR1 LGHNA, CDR2 YSLEER. V gave up 4 bases and J gave up 5 bases, with 15 bases separating them. This CDR3 is CASSPQGSVHEQYF. The CDR3 DNA is TGCGCCAGCAGCCCCCAGGGGAGTGTCCACGAGCAGTACTTC.

This clone was observed once. The V and J genes are TRBV6-5 and TRBJ1-5; D is ambiguous. CDR1 and CDR2 from the germline V gene are MNHEY and SVGAGI. Trimming pared 0 bases from V and 5 bases from J, leaving 8 bases between. This CDR3 contains 14 residues. CDR3 sequence reads: CASSYSNLYQPQHF. CDR3 DNA sequence: TGTGCCAGCAGTTACTCGAACCTGTATCAGCCCCAGCATTTT.

The chain is built from TRBV5-1 and TRBJ2-7, with D possibly TRBD1 on 5 matching bases. From germline, CDR1 is SGHRS and CDR2 YFSETQ. Trimming left V 4 bases short and J 0 bases short, with 11 bases between. CDR3 length: 14 residues. CDR3 DNA: TGCGCCAGCAGCCCTCAGGGCGGCTCCTACGAGCAGTACTTC. It translates to CASSPQGGSYEQYF.

CDR3 loop: CASSPRAGLNTEAFF. The CDR3 bases are TGTGCCAGCAGTCCAAGAGCAGGGTTGAACACTGAAGCTTTCTTT. The V gene is TRBV27, the J gene TRBJ1-1; a possible D gene is TRBD1 (5 bases). V lost 5 bases, J lost 0 bases, and 13 bases lay in between. From germline, CDR1 is MNHEY and CDR2 SMNVEV (reference sequence). The CDR3 contains 15 residues.

This clone was detected once. The chain carries TRBV7-2 and TRBJ1-3, with D perhaps TRBD1 (5 bases). Germline values: CDR1 SGHTA, CDR2 FQGNSA. The CDR3 has 15 amino acids. Deletions cut 0 bases from V and 0 bases from J, with 6 bases between. CDR3 in amino acids: CASSLAGRSGNTIYF. Written as DNA, the CDR3 is TGTGCCAGCAGCTTAGCGGGGCGCTCTGGAAACACCATATATTTT.

The chain employs TRBV28 and TRBJ2-6, with 7 bases identical to TRBD1. The germline V gene encodes CDR1 MDHEN and CDR2 SYDVKM. CDR3 length: 16 amino acids. After removal of 4 bases from V and 0 bases from J, the junction contained 3 bases not matched to a gene. The CDR3 region is CASSSHRGSGANVLTF. The DNA for the CDR3 is TGTGCCAGCAGTTCCCACAGGGGCTCTGGGGCCAACGTCCTGACTTTC. Full variable domain (outside the CDR3, taken from reference TRBV28 and TRBJ2-6): DVKVTQSSRYLVKRTGEKVFLECVQDMDHENMFWYRQDPGLGLRLIYFSYDVKMKEKGDIPEGYSVSREKKERFSLILESASTNQTSMYLCASSSHRGSGANVLTFGAGSRLTVL.

This chain links TRBV28 with TRBJ1-1; 9 bases are shared with TRBD1. The CDR3 is 12 residues long. CDR1 and CDR2 (germline): MDHEN, SYDVKM. The V segment lost 7 bases and the J segment 10 bases; nucleotides outside the gene matches: 7. For the CDR3, the DNA is TGTGCCAGCACCAAACCGGGACAGGGAGCTTTCTTT. Its translation is CASTKPGQGAFF.

V usage is TRBV30 and J usage is TRBJ2-1, with D possibly being TRBD2 (6 bases). This CDR3 is 16 amino acids long. Germline V gene data show CDR1 as GTSNPN and CDR2 as SVGIG (reference sequence). Trimming removed 3 bases at V and 2 bases at J, with 17 bases between. CDR3 in DNA: TGTGCCTGGAGCCCCAGGAGCGGGCCCGCCTACAATGAGCAGTTCTTC. Protein: CAWSPRSGPAYNEQFF.

The CDR3 spells CAITEGGGGRSSSYNEQFF. The DNA for the CDR3 is TGTGCCATCACCGAAGGGGGGGGTGGACGGTCGAGCTCCTACAATGAGCAGTTCTTC. The chain combines TRBV10-3 with TRBJ2-1; perhaps TRBD2 as D (7 bases). Germline CDR1 reads ENHRY; CDR2 reads SYGVKD. Trimming pared 7 bases from V and 0 bases from J, leaving 25 bases between. This CDR3 is built from 19 residues.

This chain uses TRBV6-1 with TRBJ2-3; D remains unclear. The germline V gene has CDR1 MNHNS and CDR2 SASEGT. Deletions cut 10 bases from V and 0 bases from J, with 17 bases between. The CDR3 totals 15 residues. This chain's CDR3 is CAIADPFTSTDTQYF. The CDR3 region has the DNA TGTGCCATAGCTGACCCCTTTACTAGCACAGATACGCAGTATTTT.

CDR3 sequence: CASRSPGEAGTGELFF. CDR3 DNA sequence: TGTGCCAGCAGGTCCCCGGGGGAAGCGGGCACCGGGGAGCTGTTTTTT. The chain joins TRBV4-2 to TRBJ2-2, with D maybe TRBD2 (6 bases). The CDR3 is 16 residues long. Trimming took 6 bases from V and 4 from J, leaving 18 bases between them. The germline V gene has CDR1 LGHNA and CDR2 YNFKEQ.

This chain links TRBV30 with TRBJ2-7, with 8 positions matching TRBD2. Germline V CDR1 and CDR2: GTSNPN, SVGIG (reference sequence). This CDR3 is built from 10 residues. Unmatched junction bases numbered 4, after V lost 8 bases and J lost 7 bases. As DNA, the CDR3 is TGTGCCACGGGGGGGGTGGAGCAGTACTTC. It specifies CATGGVEQYF.

V is TRBV27 and J is TRBJ2-3, with D unresolved. The V gene lost 5 bases and the J gene lost 6 bases, with 6 bases spanning the gap. CDR1 and CDR2 from the germline V gene are MNHEY and SMNVEV (reference sequence). This CDR3 has 11 amino acids. The chain's CDR3 is CASSNSDTQYF. CDR3 coding DNA: TGTGCCAGCAGTAATTCGGATACGCAGTATTTT.

J is TRBJ2-7 and V is TRBV5-1; TRBD2 agrees at 8 bases. In germline, CDR1 is SGHRS, CDR2 YFSETQ. The CDR3 sequence is 17 residues long. V shed 0 bases, J shed 2 bases, and the junction held 10 bases outside the gene matches. CDR3 DNA sequence: TGCGCCAGCAGCTTGGGAGGCCTGGGCGGGGGGCCCTACGAGCAGTACTTC. Its translation is CASSLGGLGGGPYEQYF.

This clone was recorded once. The rearrangement joins TRBV28 to TRBJ2-7, with 9 bases matching TRBD1. V was clipped by 5 bases and J by 3 bases; unmatched bases: 8. Per the germline V gene, CDR1 is MDHEN and CDR2 is SYDVKM. CDR3 length: 15 residues. The DNA of the CDR3 is TGTGCCAGCAGTGGCGCCGGGACAGGGCACTACGAGCAGTACTTC. Translating it yields CASSGAGTGHYEQYF.

As regards this clone: A junction boundary mismatches the germline segment, possibly from a read error. The chain employs TRBV7-9 and TRBJ1-2, with no clear D. Per germline, CDR1 SEHNR and CDR2 FQNEAQ (reference sequence). This CDR3 is 15 amino acids long. The CDR3, as DNA: TGTGCCAGCAGCTTAGGAGAGGGTTTGAAGGATGATGATTTCTTC. It specifies CASSLGEGLKDDDFF.

The V call is TRBV18, the J call TRBJ1-1; 7 nucleotides agree with TRBD1. CDR3 length equals 12 residues. With V trimmed by 6 bases and J by 5 bases, 3 bases remained unmatched. The V gene's germline CDR1 is KGHSH and CDR2 LQKENI. CDR3 region: CASSSGGTEAFF. Here the CDR3 DNA reads TGTGCCAGCTCCTCAGGGGGGACTGAAGCTTTCTTT.

This chain joins TRBV2 and TRBJ2-1; 7 nucleotides align to TRBD1. From germline, CDR1 is SNHLY and CDR2 FYNNEI. The CDR3 length is 13 residues. J was trimmed by 9 bases and V by 3 bases; bases with no gene match: 5. The CDR3 nucleotides are TGTGCCAGCAGTGAGAGGGGGCTGGGTGAGCAGTTCTTC. Translation gives CASSERGLGEQFF.

This clone was counted only a few times. The J gene is TRBJ1-3, the V gene TRBV27; a weak D match, TRBD1 (6 bases). The CDR3 contains 15 residues. Trimming stripped 4 bases from V and 2 bases from J, with 12 bases between. The germline V gene encodes CDR1 MNHEY and CDR2 SMNVEV (reference sequence). The CDR3 DNA reads TGTGCCAGCAGTTCACAGGGTAGGCCTGGAAACACCATATATTTT. Translation: CASSSQGRPGNTIYF.

The V call is TRBV5-4, the J call TRBJ2-7; D is uncertain. There are 13 residues in the CDR3. The germline CDR1 and CDR2 sequences are SGHNT and YYREEE (reference sequence). The V and J ends lost 0 bases and 1 base respectively, with 5 bases between them. For the CDR3, the DNA is TGTGCCAGCAGCTTGGCGGGTTCCTACGAGCAGTACTTC. Translated, it gives CASSLAGSYEQYF.

CDR3 sequence: CASSQESGTGELFF. Written as DNA, the CDR3 is TGCGCCAGCAGCCAAGAAAGTGGGACCGGGGAGCTGTTTTTT. This chain links TRBV4-3 with TRBJ2-2, with unresolved D. V shed 0 bases and J shed 5 bases, with 7 bases lying between them. The CDR3 has 14 residues. Germline lookup yields CDR1 LGHNA and CDR2 YSLEER.

The genes are TRBV10-3 and TRBJ2-7; possibly TRBD1 for D (5 bases). The CDR3 runs 12 residues. CDR1 is ENHRY, CDR2 SYGVKD, per germline. Deletions cut 3 bases from V and 3 bases from J, with 6 bases between. The CDR3 protein is CAISDRDYEQYF. The CDR3 DNA reads TGTGCCATCAGTGACAGGGACTACGAGCAGTACTTC.

The rearrangement links TRBV18 to TRBJ1-2; D is unclear. This CDR3 is 13 amino acids long. Trimming took off 6 bases at V and 2 bases at J, with 10 bases between the two ends. The germline CDR1 and CDR2 sequences are KGHSH and LQKENI. CDR3 region: CASSPTHNYGYTF. The CDR3 bases are TGTGCCAGCTCCCCGACTCACAACTATGGCTACACCTTC.

The V call is TRBV11-1, the J call TRBJ2-2, with TRBD1 matching 7 bases. V dropped 5 bases and J dropped 0; count of bases not matched to a gene: 3. CDR1 and CDR2 from the germline V gene are SGHAT and FQDESV (reference sequence). This CDR3 spans 15 amino acids. CDR3: CASSPGQSNTGELFF. As DNA, the CDR3 is TGTGCCAGCAGCCCGGGACAGTCGAACACCGGGGAGCTGTTTTTT.

The V call is TRBV2, the J call TRBJ2-2, with 7 nucleotides matching TRBD2. Germline V CDR1 and CDR2: SNHLY, FYNNEI. J lost 0 bases, V lost 5 bases, and 0 bases had no gene match. CDR3 length equals 14 residues. DNA of the CDR3: TGTGCCAGCAGTCTAGCGGCGAACACCGGGGAGCTGTTTTTT. Encoded protein: CASSLAANTGELFF.

The genes are TRBV27 and TRBJ2-7, with a tentative D call TRBD2 (6 bases). The CDR3 contains 14 residues. V was clipped by 5 bases and J by 3 bases, with 14 bases between them. Germline V gene data show CDR1 as MNHEY and CDR2 as SMNVEV (reference sequence). For the CDR3, the DNA is TGTGCCAGCAGTACTTACATGGGAGGCTACGAGCAGTACTTC. This encodes CASSTYMGGYEQYF.

The chain links TRBV27 to TRBJ2-6; maybe TRBD2 (5 bases). CDR1 is MNHEY and CDR2 is SMNVEV in the germline V gene (reference sequence). This CDR3 contains 20 residues. With 5 bases removed from V and 0 bases from J, the gap between germline ends came to 23 bases. The CDR3 DNA sequence: TGTGCCAGCAGTCCCTTTATCGGCTTGACTACAAGCTCTGGGGCCAACGTCCTGACTTTC. Amino acids: CASSPFIGLTTSSGANVLTF.